Only a few counts were recorded for the clone carrying this T cell receptor (beta chain). This entry is derived from a study of T cells after yellow fever vaccination. About the research overall: SMART-Seq v4 Ultra Low Input prepared libraries from low-cell fractions.

Conversion of TCR transcripts into cDNA relied on 5'RACE template switching, which added a universal primer site and UMIs. TCRdb passed the 5' RACE reads through MiXCR, listing each CDR3 protein once. This sample yields some 300,000 distinct CDR3 sequences, of which about 11% are seen a single time; 3% to 4% belongs to the top ten. CDR1 SGHRS and CDR2 YFSETQ come from the germline V gene. CDR3 length: 13 residues. The V gene lost 6 bases and the J gene lost 2 bases, with 11 bases spanning the gap. The specimen comprised CD4+ T cells sorted from PBMCs, sampled 45 days after the yellow fever booster vaccination. The TCR sequence derives from a man aged 18 to 29 who received the YFV17D yellow fever vaccine. The chain has TRBV5-1 and TRBJ1-1; tentative D call: TRBD1 (5 bases). The CDR3 loop reads CASNPDSNTEAFF. Here the CDR3 DNA reads TGCGCCAGCAACCCAGACAGTAACACTGAAGCTTTCTTT.